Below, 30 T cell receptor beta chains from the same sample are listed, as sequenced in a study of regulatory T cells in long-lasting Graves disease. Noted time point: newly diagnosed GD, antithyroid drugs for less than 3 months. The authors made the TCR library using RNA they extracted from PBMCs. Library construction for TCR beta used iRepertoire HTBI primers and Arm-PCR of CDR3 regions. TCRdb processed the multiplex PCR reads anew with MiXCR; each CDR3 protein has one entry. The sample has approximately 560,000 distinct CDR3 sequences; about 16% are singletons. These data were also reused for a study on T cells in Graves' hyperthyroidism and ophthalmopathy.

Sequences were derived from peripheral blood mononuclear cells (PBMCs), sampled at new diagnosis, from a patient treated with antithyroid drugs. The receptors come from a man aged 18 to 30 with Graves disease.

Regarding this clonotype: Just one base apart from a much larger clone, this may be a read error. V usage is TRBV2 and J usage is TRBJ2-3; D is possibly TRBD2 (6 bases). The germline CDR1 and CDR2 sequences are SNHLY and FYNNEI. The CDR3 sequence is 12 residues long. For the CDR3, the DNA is TGTGCCAGCAGTGTTGCGGGACCTGAAACTTTCTTT. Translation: CASSVAGPETFF.

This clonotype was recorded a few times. In DNA form, the CDR3 reads TGCGCCAGCAGTGAAGCGGGACAGGGATACACAGATACGCAGTATTTT. It is translated as CASSEAGQGYTDTQYF. The rearrangement uses TRBV10-1 and TRBJ2-3; 9 nucleotides agree with TRBD1. The V gene end was trimmed by 3 bases and the J gene end by 2 bases; junction bases not matched to a gene: 6. The CDR3 sequence is 16 residues long. The V gene's germline CDR1 is WNHNN and CDR2 SYGVQD (reference sequence).

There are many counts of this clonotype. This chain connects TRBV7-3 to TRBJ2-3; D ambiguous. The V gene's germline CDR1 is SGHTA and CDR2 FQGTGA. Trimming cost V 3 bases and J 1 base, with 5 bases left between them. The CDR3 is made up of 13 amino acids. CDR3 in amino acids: CASSFRGTDTQYF. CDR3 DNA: TGTGCCAGCAGCTTTCGAGGCACAGATACGCAGTATTTT.

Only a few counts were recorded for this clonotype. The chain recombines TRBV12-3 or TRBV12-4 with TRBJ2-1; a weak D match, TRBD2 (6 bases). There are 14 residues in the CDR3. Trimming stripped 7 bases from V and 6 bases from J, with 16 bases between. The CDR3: CASMEGTAVNEQFF. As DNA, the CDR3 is TGTGCCAGCATGGAGGGTACCGCCGTCAATGAGCAGTTCTTC.

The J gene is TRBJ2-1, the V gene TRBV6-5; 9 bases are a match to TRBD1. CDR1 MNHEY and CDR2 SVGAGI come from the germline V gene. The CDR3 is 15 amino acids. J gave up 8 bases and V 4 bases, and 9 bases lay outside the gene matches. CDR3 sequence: CASSLGTGNFYEQFF. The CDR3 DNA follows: TGTGCCAGCAGTTTAGGGACAGGGAATTTCTATGAGCAGTTCTTC.

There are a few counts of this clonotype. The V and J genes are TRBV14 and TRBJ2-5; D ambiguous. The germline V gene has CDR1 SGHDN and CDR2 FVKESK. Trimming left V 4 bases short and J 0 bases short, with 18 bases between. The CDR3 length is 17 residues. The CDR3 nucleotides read TGTGCCAGCAGCCCTACCACACATGTTGGACACCAAGAGACCCAGTACTTC. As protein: CASSPTTHVGHQETQYF.

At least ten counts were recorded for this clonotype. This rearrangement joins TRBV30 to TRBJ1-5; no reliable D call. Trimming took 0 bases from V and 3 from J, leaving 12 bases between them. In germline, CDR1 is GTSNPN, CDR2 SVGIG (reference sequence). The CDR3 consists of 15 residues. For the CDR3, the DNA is TGTGCCTGGAGTGTACGCCCGGCCTACAATCAGCCCCAGCATTTT. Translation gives CAWSVRPAYNQPQHF.

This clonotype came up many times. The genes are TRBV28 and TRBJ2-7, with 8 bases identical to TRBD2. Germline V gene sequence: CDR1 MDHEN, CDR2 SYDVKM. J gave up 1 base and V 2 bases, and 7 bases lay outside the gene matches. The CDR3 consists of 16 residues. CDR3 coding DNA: TGTGCCAGCAGTTTAGGTACGGCTAGCGGGTCCTACGAGCAGTACTTC. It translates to CASSLGTASGSYEQYF.

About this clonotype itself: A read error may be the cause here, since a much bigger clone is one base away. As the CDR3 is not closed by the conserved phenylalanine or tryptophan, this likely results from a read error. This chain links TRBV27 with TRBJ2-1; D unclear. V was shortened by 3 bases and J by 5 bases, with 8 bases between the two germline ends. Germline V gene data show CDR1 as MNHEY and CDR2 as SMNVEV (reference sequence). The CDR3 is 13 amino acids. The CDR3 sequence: CASSFSRNNEQFL. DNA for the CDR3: TGTGCCAGCAGTTTTTCGCGGAACAATGAGCAGTTCCTC.

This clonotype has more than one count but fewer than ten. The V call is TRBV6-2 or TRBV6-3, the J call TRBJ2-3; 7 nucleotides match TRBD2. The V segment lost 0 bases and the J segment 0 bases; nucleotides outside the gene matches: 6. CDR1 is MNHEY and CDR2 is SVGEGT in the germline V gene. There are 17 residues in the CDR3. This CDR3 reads CASSYSMPSGSTDTQYF. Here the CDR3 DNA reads TGTGCCAGCAGTTACTCGATGCCTAGCGGTAGCACAGATACGCAGTATTTT.

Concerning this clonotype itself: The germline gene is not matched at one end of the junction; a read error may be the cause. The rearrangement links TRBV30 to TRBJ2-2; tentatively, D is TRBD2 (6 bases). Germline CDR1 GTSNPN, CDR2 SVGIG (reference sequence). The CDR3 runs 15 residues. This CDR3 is CAWSDGQGAGGELLF. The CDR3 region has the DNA TGTGCCTGGAGTGACGGACAAGGGGCCGGCGGGGAGCTGCTTTTT. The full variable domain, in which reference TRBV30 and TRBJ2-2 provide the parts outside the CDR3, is SQTIHQWPATLVQPVGSPLSLECTVEGTSNPNLYWYRQAAGRGLQLLFYSVGIGQISSEVPQNLSASRPQDRQFILSSKKLLLSDSGFYLCAWSDGQGAGGELLFGEGSRLTVL.

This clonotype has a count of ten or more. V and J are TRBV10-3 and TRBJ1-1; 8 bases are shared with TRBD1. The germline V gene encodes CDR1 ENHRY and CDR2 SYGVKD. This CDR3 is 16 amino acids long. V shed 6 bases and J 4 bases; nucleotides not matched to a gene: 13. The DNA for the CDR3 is TGTGCCATCAGAGCCCCAGGGGGCGGGGTGGTCACTGAAGCTTTCTTT. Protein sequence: CAIRAPGGGVVTEAFF.

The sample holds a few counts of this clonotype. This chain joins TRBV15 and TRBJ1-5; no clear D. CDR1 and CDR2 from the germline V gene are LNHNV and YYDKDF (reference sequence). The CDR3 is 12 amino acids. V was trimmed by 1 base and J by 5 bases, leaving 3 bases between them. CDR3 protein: CATSRVDQPQHF. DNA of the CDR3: TGTGCCACCAGCAGAGTTGATCAGCCCCAGCATTTT.

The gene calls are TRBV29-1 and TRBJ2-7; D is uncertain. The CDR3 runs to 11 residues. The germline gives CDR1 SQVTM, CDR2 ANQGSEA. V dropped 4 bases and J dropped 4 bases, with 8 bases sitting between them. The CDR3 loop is CSVGAFYEQYF. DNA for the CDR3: TGCAGCGTTGGGGCTTTTTACGAGCAGTACTTC.

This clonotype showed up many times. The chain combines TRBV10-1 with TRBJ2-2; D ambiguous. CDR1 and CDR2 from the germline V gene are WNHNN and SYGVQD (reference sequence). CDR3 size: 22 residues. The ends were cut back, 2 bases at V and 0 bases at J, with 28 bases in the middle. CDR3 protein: CASSEPQPRANEPHTNTGELFF. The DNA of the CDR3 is TGCGCCAGCAGTGAGCCGCAGCCCCGGGCCAACGAACCCCATACGAACACCGGGGAGCTGTTTTTT.

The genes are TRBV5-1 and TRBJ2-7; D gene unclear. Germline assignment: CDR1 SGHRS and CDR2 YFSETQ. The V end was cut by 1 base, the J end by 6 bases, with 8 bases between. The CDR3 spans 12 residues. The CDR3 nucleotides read TGCGCCAGCAGCTTGTTCTCAGCCGAGCAGTACTTC. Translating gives CASSLFSAEQYF.

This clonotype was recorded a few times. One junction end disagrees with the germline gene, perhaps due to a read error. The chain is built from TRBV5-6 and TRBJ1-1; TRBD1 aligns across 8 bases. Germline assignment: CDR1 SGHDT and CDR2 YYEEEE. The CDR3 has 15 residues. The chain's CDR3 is CASSTRDRMNTEAFF. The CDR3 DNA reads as TGTGCCAGCAGCACCCGGGACAGGATGAACACTGAGGCTTTCTTT.

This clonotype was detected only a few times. DNA of the CDR3: TGTGCCAGCAGCCCGGGAGCGGGTGAGCAGTTCTTC. Its protein product is CASSPGAGEQFF. The chain employs TRBV13 and TRBJ2-1; D might be TRBD2 (6 bases). Germline loops: CDR1 PRHDT, CDR2 FYEKMQ (reference sequence). V lost 5 bases and J lost 9, with 11 bases in between. CDR3 length equals 12 residues.

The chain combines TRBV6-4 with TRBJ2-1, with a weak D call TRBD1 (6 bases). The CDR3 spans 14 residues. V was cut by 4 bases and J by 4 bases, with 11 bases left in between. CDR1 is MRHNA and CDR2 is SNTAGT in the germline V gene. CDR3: CASSARTDYNEQFF. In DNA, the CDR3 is TGTGCCAGCAGTGCGAGGACAGATTACAATGAGCAGTTCTTC.

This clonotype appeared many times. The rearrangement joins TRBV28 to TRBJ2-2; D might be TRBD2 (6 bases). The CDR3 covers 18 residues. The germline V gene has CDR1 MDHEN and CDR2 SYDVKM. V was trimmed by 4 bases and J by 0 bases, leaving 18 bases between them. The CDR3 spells CASSSHPGGQANTGELFF. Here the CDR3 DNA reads TGTGCCAGCAGTTCTCACCCCGGAGGGCAGGCGAACACCGGGGAGCTGTTTTTT.

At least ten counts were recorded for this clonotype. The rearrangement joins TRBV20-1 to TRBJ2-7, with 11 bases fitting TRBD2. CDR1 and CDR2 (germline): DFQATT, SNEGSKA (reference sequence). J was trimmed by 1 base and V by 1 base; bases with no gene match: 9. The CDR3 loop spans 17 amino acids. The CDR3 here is CSARGGIAGGRSYEQYF. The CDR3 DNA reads TGCAGTGCTAGAGGAGGGATAGCGGGAGGGCGGTCCTACGAGCAGTACTTC.

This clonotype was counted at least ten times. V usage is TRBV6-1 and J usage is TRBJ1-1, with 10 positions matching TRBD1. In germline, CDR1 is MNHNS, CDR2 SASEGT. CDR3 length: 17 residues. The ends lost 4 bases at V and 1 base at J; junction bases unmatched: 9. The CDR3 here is CASSAPGQGYTNTEAFF. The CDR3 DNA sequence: TGTGCCAGCAGTGCACCGGGACAGGGGTACACGAACACTGAAGCTTTCTTT.

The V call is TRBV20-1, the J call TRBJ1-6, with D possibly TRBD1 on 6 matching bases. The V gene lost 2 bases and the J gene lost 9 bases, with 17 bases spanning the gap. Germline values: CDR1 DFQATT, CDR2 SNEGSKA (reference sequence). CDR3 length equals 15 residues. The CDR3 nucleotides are TGCAGTGCTAGAAGGGGTGAGGACAGTTTTTCACCCCTCCACTTT. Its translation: CSARRGEDSFSPLHF.

This CDR3 is CASSPAGANTGELFF. The CDR3 region has the DNA TGTGCCAGTAGTCCAGCGGGAGCGAACACCGGGGAGCTGTTTTTT. The chain employs TRBV19 and TRBJ2-2, with TRBD2 matching 8 bases. V shed 5 bases, J shed 0 bases, and the junction held 2 bases outside the gene matches. The CDR3 sequence is 15 residues long. Per the germline V gene, CDR1 is LNHDA and CDR2 is SQIVND (reference sequence). Based on the CDR3 plus reference TRBV19 and TRBJ2-2, the full variable domain is DGGITQSPKYLFRKEGQNVTLSCEQNLNHDAMYWYRQDPGQGLRLIYYSQIVNDFQKGDIAEGYSVSREKKESFPLTVTSAQKNPTAFYLCASSPAGANTGELFFGEGSRLTVL.

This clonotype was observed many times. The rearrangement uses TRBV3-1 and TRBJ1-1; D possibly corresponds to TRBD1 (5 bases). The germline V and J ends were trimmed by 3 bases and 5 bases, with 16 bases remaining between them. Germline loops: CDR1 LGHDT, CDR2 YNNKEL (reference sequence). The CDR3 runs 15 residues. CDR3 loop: CASSHSRGVGTEAFF. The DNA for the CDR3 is TGTGCCAGCAGCCACTCTCGGGGGGTTGGGACTGAAGCTTTCTTT.

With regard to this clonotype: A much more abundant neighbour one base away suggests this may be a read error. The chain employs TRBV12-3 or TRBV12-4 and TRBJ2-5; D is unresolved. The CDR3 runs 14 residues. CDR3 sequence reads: CAGSSFGSQETQYF. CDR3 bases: TGTGCCGGCAGTTCCTTCGGTTCCCAAGAGACCCAGTACTTC.

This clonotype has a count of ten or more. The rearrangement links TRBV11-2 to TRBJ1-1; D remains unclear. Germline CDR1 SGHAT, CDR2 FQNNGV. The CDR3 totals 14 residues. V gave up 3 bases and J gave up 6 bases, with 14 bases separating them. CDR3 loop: CASSLTVGFPEAFF. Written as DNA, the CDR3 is TGTGCCAGCAGCTTGACGGTAGGGTTCCCTGAAGCTTTCTTT.

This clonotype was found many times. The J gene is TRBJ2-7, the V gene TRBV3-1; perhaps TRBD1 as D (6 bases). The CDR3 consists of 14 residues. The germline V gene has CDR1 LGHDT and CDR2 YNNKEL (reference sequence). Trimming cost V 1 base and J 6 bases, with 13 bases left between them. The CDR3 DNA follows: TGTGCCAGCAGCCAAGGGCAGGGGTGGGGCGAGCAGTACTTC. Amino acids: CASSQGQGWGEQYF.

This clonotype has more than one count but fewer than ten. CDR3: CVSVSYGNLDTQYF. Written as DNA, the CDR3 is TGTGTCTCGGTTAGCTACGGAAACCTAGATACGCAGTATTTT. The chain links TRBV30 to TRBJ2-3; D is uncertain. This CDR3 is built from 14 residues. Germline-derived CDR1 and CDR2 are GTSNPN and SVGIG (reference sequence).

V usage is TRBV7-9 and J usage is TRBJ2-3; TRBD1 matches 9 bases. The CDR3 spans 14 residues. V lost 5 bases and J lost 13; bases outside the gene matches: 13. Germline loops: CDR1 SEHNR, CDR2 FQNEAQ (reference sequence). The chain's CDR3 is CASSADTDRGFKYF. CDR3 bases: TGTGCCAGCAGCGCGGACACCGACAGGGGGTTTAAGTATTTT.